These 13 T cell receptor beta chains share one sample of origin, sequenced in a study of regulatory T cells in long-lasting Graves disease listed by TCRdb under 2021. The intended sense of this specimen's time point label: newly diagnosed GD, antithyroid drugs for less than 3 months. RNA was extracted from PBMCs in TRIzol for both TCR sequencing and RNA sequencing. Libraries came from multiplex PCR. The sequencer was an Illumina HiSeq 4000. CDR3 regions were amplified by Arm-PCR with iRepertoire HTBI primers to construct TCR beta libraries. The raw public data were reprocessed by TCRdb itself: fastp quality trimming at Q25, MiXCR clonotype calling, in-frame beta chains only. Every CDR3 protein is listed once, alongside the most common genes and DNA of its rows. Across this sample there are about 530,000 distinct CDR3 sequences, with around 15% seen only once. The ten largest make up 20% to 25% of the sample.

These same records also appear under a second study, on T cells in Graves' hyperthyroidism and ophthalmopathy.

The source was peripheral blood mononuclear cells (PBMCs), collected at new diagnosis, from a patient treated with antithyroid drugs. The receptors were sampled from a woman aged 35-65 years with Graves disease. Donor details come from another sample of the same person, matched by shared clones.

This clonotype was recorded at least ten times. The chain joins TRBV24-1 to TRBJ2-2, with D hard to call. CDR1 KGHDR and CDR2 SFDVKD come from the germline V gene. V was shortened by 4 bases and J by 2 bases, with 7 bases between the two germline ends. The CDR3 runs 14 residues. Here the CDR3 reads CATSEAGNTGELFF. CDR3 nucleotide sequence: TGTGCCACCAGTGAGGCAGGAAACACCGGGGAGCTGTTTTTT.

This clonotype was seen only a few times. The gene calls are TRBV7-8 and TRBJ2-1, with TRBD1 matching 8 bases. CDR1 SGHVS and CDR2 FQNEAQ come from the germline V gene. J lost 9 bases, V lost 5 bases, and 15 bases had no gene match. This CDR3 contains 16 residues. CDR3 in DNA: TGTGCCAGCAGCCATCTCGACAGGGGAGGAGTAAGTGAGCAGTTCTTC. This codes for CASSHLDRGGVSEQFF.

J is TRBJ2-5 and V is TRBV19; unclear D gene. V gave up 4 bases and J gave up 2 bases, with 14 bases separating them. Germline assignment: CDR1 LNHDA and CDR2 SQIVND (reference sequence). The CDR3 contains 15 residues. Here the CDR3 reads CASSKSYAVQETQYF. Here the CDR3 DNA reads TGTGCCAGTAGTAAATCGTACGCGGTGCAAGAGACCCAGTACTTC.

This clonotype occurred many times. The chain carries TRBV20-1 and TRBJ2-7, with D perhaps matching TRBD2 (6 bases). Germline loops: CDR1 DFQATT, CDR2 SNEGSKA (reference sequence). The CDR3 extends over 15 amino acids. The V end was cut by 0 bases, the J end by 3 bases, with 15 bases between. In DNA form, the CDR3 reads TGCAGTGCTAGAGATCCCGGGACTGCCATCTACGAGCAGTACTTC. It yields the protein CSARDPGTAIYEQYF.

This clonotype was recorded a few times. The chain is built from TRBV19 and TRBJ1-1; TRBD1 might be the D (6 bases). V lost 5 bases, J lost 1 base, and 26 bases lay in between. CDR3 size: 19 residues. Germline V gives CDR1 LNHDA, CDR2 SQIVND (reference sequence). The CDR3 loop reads CASSYSKTLRGAKNTEAFF. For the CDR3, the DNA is TGTGCCAGTAGTTACTCCAAAACCCTAAGGGGGGCCAAGAACACTGAAGCTTTCTTT.

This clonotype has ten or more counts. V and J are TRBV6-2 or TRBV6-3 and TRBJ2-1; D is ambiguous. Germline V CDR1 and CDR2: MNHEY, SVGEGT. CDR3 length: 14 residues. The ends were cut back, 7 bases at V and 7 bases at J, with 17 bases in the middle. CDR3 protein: CASTLNRVGNEQFF. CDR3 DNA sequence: TGTGCCAGCACTCTTAATAGGGTAGGGAATGAGCAGTTCTTC.

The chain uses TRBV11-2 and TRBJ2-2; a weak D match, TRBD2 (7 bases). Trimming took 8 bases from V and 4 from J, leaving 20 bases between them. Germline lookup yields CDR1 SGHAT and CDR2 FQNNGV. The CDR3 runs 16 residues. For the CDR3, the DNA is TGTGCCAGCCGAAGGGGGAGCGGGACGGCCACCGGGGAGCTGTTTTTT. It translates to CASRRGSGTATGELFF.

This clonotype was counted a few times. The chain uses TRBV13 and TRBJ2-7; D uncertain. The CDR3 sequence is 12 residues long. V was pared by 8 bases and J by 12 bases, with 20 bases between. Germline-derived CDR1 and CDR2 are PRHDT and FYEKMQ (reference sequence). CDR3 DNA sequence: TGTGCCAGCTCCCGGCCACCGGGCCCTTGGTACTTC. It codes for CASSRPPGPWYF.

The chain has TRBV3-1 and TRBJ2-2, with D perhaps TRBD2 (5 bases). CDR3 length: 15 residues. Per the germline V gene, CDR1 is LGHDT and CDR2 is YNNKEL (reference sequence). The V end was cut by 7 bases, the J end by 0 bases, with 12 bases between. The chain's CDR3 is CASNRGRTNTGELFF. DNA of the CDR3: TGTGCCAGCAATCGCGGGCGCACGAACACCGGGGAGCTGTTTTTT.

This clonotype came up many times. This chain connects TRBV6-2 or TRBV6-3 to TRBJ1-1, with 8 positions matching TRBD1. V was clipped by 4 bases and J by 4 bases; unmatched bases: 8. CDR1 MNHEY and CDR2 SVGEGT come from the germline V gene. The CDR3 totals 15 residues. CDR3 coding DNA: TGTGCCAGCAGTTCTCAGGGGGCGCGTTCCACTGAAGCTTTCTTT. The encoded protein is CASSSQGARSTEAFF.

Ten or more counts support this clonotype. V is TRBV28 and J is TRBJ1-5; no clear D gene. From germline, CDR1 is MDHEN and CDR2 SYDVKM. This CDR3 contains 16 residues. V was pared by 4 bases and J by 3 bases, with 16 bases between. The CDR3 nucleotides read TGTGCCAGCAGTTCCGGAGGGATGGGCAACAATCAGCCCCAGCATTTT. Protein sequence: CASSSGGMGNNQPQHF.

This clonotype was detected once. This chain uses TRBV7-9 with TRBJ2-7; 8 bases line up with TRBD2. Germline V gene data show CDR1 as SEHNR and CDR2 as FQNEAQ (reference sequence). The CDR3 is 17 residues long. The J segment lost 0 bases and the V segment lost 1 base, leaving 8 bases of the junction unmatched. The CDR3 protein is CASSLGLAGPSSYEQYF. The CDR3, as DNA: TGTGCCAGCAGCTTAGGTCTAGCGGGCCCCAGCTCCTACGAGCAGTACTTC.

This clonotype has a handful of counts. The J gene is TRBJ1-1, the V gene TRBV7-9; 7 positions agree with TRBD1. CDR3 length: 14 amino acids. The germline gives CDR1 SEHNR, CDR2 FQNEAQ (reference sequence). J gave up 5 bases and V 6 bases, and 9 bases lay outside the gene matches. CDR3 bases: TGTGCCAGCAGAGATTCGACAGGGAGTACTGAAGCTTTCTTT. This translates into CASRDSTGSTEAFF.